A selection of T cell receptor beta chains follows, all from one sample in a study of control samples from healthy donors and cancer patients. Assay used: immunoSEQ multiplex PCR; TCRdb lists only in-frame clones, some missing. The sample shows about 120,000 clones, 85% to 90% of them seen only once. Sequenced material: PBMCs. The receptors were sampled from a woman between 50 and 59 years old with colorectal cancer. CDR3s include the opening cysteine and the closing phenylalanine or tryptophan. A D gene is named only where the DNA matches it firmly.

D gene: .
J gene: TRBJ1-2
V gene: TRBV3-1/TRBV3-2
CDR3 protein: CASSLGQNGYTF
CDR3 DNA: TGTGCCAGCAGCCTCGGACAAAATGGCTACACCTTC

D gene: .
J gene: TRBJ2-1
V gene: TRBV6-5
CDR3 protein: CASRGGRGPRPQFF
CDR3 DNA: TGTGCCAGCAGGGGGGGCCGGGGCCCTCGGCCGCAGTTCTTC

D gene: .
J gene: TRBJ1-3
V gene: TRBV28
CDR3 protein: CASSSGNTIYF
CDR3 DNA: TGTGCCAGCAGTTCCGGAAACACCATATATTTT

D gene: .
J gene: TRBJ1-3
V gene: TRBV2
CDR3 protein: CASSASSGNTIYF
CDR3 DNA: TGTGCCAGCAGTGCCAGCTCTGGAAACACCATATATTTT

D gene: .
J gene: TRBJ1-1
V gene: TRBV2
CDR3 protein: CATARGRSQVLMNTEAFF
CDR3 DNA: TGTGCCACCGCCCGGGGAAGAAGTCAAGTTCTCATGAACACTGAAGCTTTCTTT

D gene: .
J gene: TRBJ1-2
V gene: TRBV28
CDR3 protein: CASSASRVRGYTF
CDR3 DNA: TGTGCCAGCAGTGCTTCCAGGGTAAGGGGCTACACCTTC

D gene: .
J gene: TRBJ1-1
V gene: TRBV6-1
CDR3 protein: CASSEGWQATEAFF
CDR3 DNA: TGTGCCAGCAGTGAGGGGTGGCAGGCCACTGAAGCTTTCTTT

D gene: .
J gene: TRBJ1-5
V gene: TRBV6-4
CDR3 protein: CASSNNGGPHSNQPQHF
CDR3 DNA: TGTGCCAGCAGCAATAACGGGGGACCACATAGCAATCAGCCCCAGCATTTT

D gene: .
J gene: TRBJ2-2
V gene: TRBV6-4
CDR3 protein: CASSETTDTGELFF
CDR3 DNA: TGTGCCAGCAGTGAAACAACTGACACCGGGGAGCTGTTTTTT

D gene: .
J gene: TRBJ2-1
V gene: TRBV6-5
CDR3 protein: CASSPEVDSYNEQFF
CDR3 DNA: TGTGCCAGCAGCCCCGAAGTAGACTCCTACAATGAGCAGTTCTTC

D gene: .
J gene: TRBJ2-7
V gene: TRBV11-2
CDR3 protein: CASSLVDRPYEQYF
CDR3 DNA: TGTGCCAGCAGCTTAGTCGACAGGCCCTACGAGCAGTACTTC

D gene: .
J gene: TRBJ1-1
V gene: TRBV5-1
CDR3 protein: CASSLMGGSGMNTEAFF
CDR3 DNA: TGCGCCAGCAGCTTGATGGGTGGCTCTGGGATGAACACTGAAGCTTTCTTT

D gene: .
J gene: TRBJ1-6
V gene: TRBV3-1/TRBV3-2
CDR3 protein: CASSHTTGFGSPLHF
CDR3 DNA: TGTGCCAGCAGCCATACAACAGGGTTCGGGTCACCCCTCCACTTT

D gene: TRBD1
J gene: TRBJ1-1
V gene: TRBV3-1/TRBV3-2
CDR3 protein: CASSTRDRGLPEAFF
CDR3 DNA: TGTGCCAGCAGCACTCGGGACAGGGGGCTCCCTGAAGCTTTCTTT

D gene: TRBD1
J gene: TRBJ2-3
V gene: TRBV6-4
CDR3 protein: CASRGDREGDTQYF
CDR3 DNA: TGTGCCAGCAGAGGGGACAGGGAGGGAGATACGCAGTATTTT

D gene: TRBD1
J gene: TRBJ2-7
V gene: TRBV11-2
CDR3 protein: CASSSGQGDIYEQYF
CDR3 DNA: TGTGCCAGCAGCTCAGGACAGGGGGACATCTACGAGCAGTACTTC

D gene: TRBD2
J gene: TRBJ2-1
V gene: TRBV9
CDR3 protein: CASSVGRLAGGPNEQFF
CDR3 DNA: TGTGCCAGCAGCGTAGGGAGACTAGCGGGAGGGCCGAATGAGCAGTTCTTC

D gene: TRBD2
J gene: TRBJ2-1
V gene: TRBV7-9
CDR3 protein: CASSRGLAGGQYNEQFF
CDR3 DNA: TGTGCCAGCAGCAGGGGACTAGCGGGAGGACAGTACAATGAGCAGTTCTTC